One sample yielded the 5 T cell receptor beta chains listed below, sequenced in a study of OX40 agonist ivuxolimab in advanced cancers. Sequencing was performed with immunoSEQ multiplex PCR; in TCRdb, only in-frame clones are kept and a portion is missing. This table has about 60,000 clones, around 86% appearing once. The sequencing used CD4+ or CD8+ T cells sorted from blood, collected in a trial of the OX40 agonist ivuxolimab. These receptors all come from an adult with an advanced solid tumor such as melanoma, head and neck, liver or kidney cancer.

The chain couples TRBV5-1 to TRBJ1-1; D ambiguous. Germline assignment: CDR1 SGHRS and CDR2 YFSETQ. The V gene lost 4 bases and the J gene lost 3 bases, with 16 bases spanning the gap. The CDR3 is made up of 15 amino acids. DNA for the CDR3: TGCGCCAGCAGCACGGACGGTGATTTGGACACTGAAGCTTTCTTT. The encoded protein is CASSTDGDLDTEAFF.

The V gene is TRBV11-2, the J gene TRBJ1-1; D call uncertain. The CDR3 covers 14 residues. V lost 3 bases and J 0 bases, leaving 8 bases between the germline ends. CDR1 and CDR2 (germline): SGHAT, FQNNGV. This CDR3 reads CASSFPGVNTEAFF. The CDR3 DNA sequence: TGTGCCAGCAGCTTCCCAGGAGTGAACACTGAAGCTTTCTTT. Complete variable domain (other parts from reference TRBV11-2 and TRBJ1-1): EAGVAQSPRYKIIEKRQSVAFWCNPISGHATLYWYQQILGQGPKLLIQFQNNGVVDDSQLPKDRFSAERLKGVDSTLKIQPAKLEDSAVYLCASSFPGVNTEAFFGQGTRLTVV.

This chain connects TRBV18 to TRBJ1-6, with TRBD1 identical over 7 bases. Germline CDR1 and CDR2: KGHSH and LQKENI. This CDR3 contains 15 residues. The trim removed 3 bases at V and 10 bases at J, leaving 9 bases unmatched. In DNA, the CDR3 is TGTGCCAGCTCACCTGGTCAGGGGGTAGGATCACCCCTCCACTTT. It encodes CASSPGQGVGSPLHF.

This clone was counted only a few times. The chain uses TRBV7-2 and TRBJ1-4; D is undetermined. Germline V gene lookup returns CDR1 SGHTA and CDR2 FQGNSA. The CDR3 is made up of 14 amino acids. Trimming cost V 4 bases and J 7 bases, with 13 bases left between them. The CDR3 sequence: CASSSGLSSEKLFF. The CDR3 DNA sequence: TGTGCCAGCAGCTCGGGGTTAAGTAGTGAAAAACTGTTTTTT.

This clone was found once. The J gene is TRBJ2-5, the V gene TRBV14, with 14 bases that match TRBD2. Germline V gives CDR1 SGHDN, CDR2 FVKESK. V shed 4 bases and J 5 bases; nucleotides not matched to a gene: 6. This CDR3 comprises 16 residues. CDR3 loop: CASSPGLAGGSETQYF. The DNA of the CDR3 is TGTGCCAGCAGCCCTGGACTAGCGGGAGGATCGGAGACCCAGTACTTC.